This T cell receptor beta chain was captured in a study of Tregs in tolerant kidney transplant recipients. Assay: immunoSEQ multiplex PCR; the TCRdb copy retains only in-frame clones and omits some. The sample carries about 120,000 clones, about 90% recorded once. With 1 base clipped from V and 8 bases from J, the junction kept 13 bases outside the gene matches. The CDR3 is 17 residues long. Germline loops: CDR1 SGDLS, CDR2 YYNGEE. The sample was CD4+ T cells from blood. The clonotype comes from a human donor in good health. The chain couples TRBV9 to TRBJ2-1, with 9 bases fitting TRBD2. The CDR3 nucleotides are TGTGCCAGCAGCGTAATAGGTGGCATAGCGGGAGTGGATGAGCAGTTCTTC. This translates into CASSVIGGIAGVDEQFF.